The present T cell receptor beta chain was sequenced within a study of cytomegalovirus exposure and HLA in healthy donors. The PCR used 60 Vbeta and 13 Jbeta primers. Assay used: immunoSEQ multiplex PCR; TCRdb lists only in-frame clones, some missing. The sample shows 100,000 to 150,000 clones, about three quarters of them seen only once. Sequencing was carried out using PBMCs. The receptor's source is a female donor in good health and CMV-seronegative.

CDR3 sequence reads: CASTRKGRAGNTIYF. For the CDR3, the DNA is TGTGCCAGCACCCGAAAGGGGCGAGCGGGAAACACCATATATTTT. This chain links TRBV6-5 with TRBJ1-3; weak D call: TRBD1 (5 bases). The V end was cut by 7 bases, the J end by 4 bases, with 17 bases between. Per germline, CDR1 MNHEY and CDR2 SVGAGI. The CDR3 is made up of 15 amino acids.